The table lists the clone carrying this T cell receptor (beta chain) with many counts. Its antigen remains unknown. This sample is drawn from a study of early T cells in non-severe SARS-CoV-2 infection. Looking at the study overall: The sequenced material was bulk RNA from unsorted whole blood, and its chains were unpaired.

Findings and caveats of the study: Matches to VDJdb favored anti-spike CD8 responses and missed private and CD4 specificities.

V shed 4 bases and J shed 10 bases, with 8 bases lying between them. This CDR3 has 11 residues. The TCR library protocol attached unique molecular identifiers to the individual cDNA molecules. MiXCR, run by TCRdb on the 5' RACE reads, gives a single entry per CDR3 protein. Of roughly 100,000 distinct CDR3 sequences detected, about 12% appear once; the ten largest clones hold about 5.7%. The receptor was isolated from an adult who was a healthcare worker with PCR-confirmed SARS-CoV-2 infection or an uninfected control (not recorded which). The chain links TRBV12-3 or TRBV12-4 to TRBJ2-1; the D gene is possibly TRBD2 (5 bases). Sequenced sample: whole blood. This CDR3 reads CASSSRVEQFF. CDR3 DNA: TGTGCCAGCAGTTCGCGGGTCGAGCAGTTCTTC.